This T cell receptor (beta chain) comes out of a study of T cells expressing NK-cell markers. Of note for this clonotype: Its antigen is unidentified.

The length of the CDR3 is 13 residues. The germline gives CDR1 SGHRS, CDR2 YFSETQ. TCRdb reprocessed the 5' RACE reads and reports one entry per CDR3 protein, with no DNA. The table lists about 140,000 distinct CDR3 sequences. Study-wide results and limits: Among CD8+ T cells from 5 to 7 donors, dominant NKG2C+ clonotypes accounted for about 1.0-7.0%. It was still unclear whether expanded NKG2C+ T cell clones were HCMV specific.

The sequence came from a man between 18 and 29 years old in good health. The sequenced sample was blood T cells: a sorted CD56 or NKG2C T cell subset, CD4+ or CD8+ T cells, or bulk PBMC T cells (not recorded which). The chain has TRBV5-1 and TRBJ1-1. The CDR3 here is CASSLKALTEAFF.